This TCR beta chain comes out of a study of breast tumors, draining lymph nodes, adjacent tissues. TCRdb re-called the multiplex PCR reads through MiXCR, storing one row per CDR3 protein. This sample carries about 200,000 distinct CDR3 sequences, over 25% of them seen once, and the ten largest clones take roughly 4%. The CDR3 contains 18 residues. Germline trimming cut 0 bases from V and 3 bases from J; bases unmatched to any gene: 7. Germline CDR1 MNHEY, CDR2 SVGAGI. This clonotype was recorded only once. Samples came from axillary lymph nodes draining the breast cancer. This clonotype was obtained from a female donor with breast cancer. Some clones in this sample may be carry-over from other donors' samples. The rearrangement uses TRBV6-5 and TRBJ2-5, with 13 bases identical to TRBD2. Specimen: axillary lymph node tissue. Written as DNA, the CDR3 is TGTGCCAGCAGTTACTCTATACTAGCGGGGGGGCGAGAAGAGACCCAGTACTTC. As protein: CASSYSILAGGREETQYF.